A single sample gave rise to the 26 T cell receptor beta chains below, sequenced in a study of cytomegalovirus exposure and HLA in healthy donors. Amplification used 60 Vbeta primers and 13 Jbeta primers. Data came from immunoSEQ multiplex PCR; TCRdb stores just in-frame clones and leaves some out. Of 150,000 to 200,000 clones listed, 84% are singletons. Sequencing used PBMCs. All receptors derive from a woman between 45 and 65 years old in good health and CMV-seropositive.

This clone was seen more than once but under ten times. This chain links TRBV5-4 with TRBJ2-3; TRBD2 agrees at 10 bases. Trimming cost V 3 bases and J 8 bases; bases outside gene matches: 3. Germline V gives CDR1 SGHNT, CDR2 YYREEE (reference sequence). CDR3 size: 13 residues. For the CDR3, the DNA is TGTGCCAGCAGCTACAGCGGGGGGGGTACGCAGTATTTT. Its protein is CASSYSGGGTQYF.

V and J are TRBV6-6 and TRBJ2-5; 8 positions agree with TRBD2. This CDR3 has 13 residues. CDR1 and CDR2 (germline): MNHNY, SVGAGI (reference sequence). V was pared by 9 bases and J by 6 bases, with 9 bases of the junction left unmatched. CDR3 sequence reads: CASTTGGPKTQYF. As DNA, the CDR3 is TGTGCCAGTACAACGGGGGGGCCCAAGACCCAGTACTTC.

The DNA for the CDR3 is TGTGCCAGCAGCTCGGGGGTGGGAAACTATGGCTACACCTTC. It is translated as CASSSGVGNYGYTF. The V call is TRBV5-5, the J call TRBJ1-2; D possibly corresponds to TRBD1 (5 bases). V lost 3 bases to trimming and J lost 2 bases, with 11 bases between them. Per germline, CDR1 SGHKS and CDR2 YYEKEE (reference sequence). The CDR3 covers 14 residues.

J is TRBJ2-7 and V is TRBV28; D not certain. This CDR3 region has 12 residues. Germline CDR1 MDHEN, CDR2 SYDVKM. Trimming took 7 bases from V and 0 from J, leaving 7 bases between them. The DNA of the CDR3 is TGTGCCAGCACCTCCAGCTCCTACGAGCAGTACTTC. Translation gives CASTSSSYEQYF.

This clone was counted once. The chain combines TRBV2 with TRBJ2-7; TRBD1 agrees at 7 bases. CDR1 and CDR2 (germline): SNHLY, FYNNEI. The ends lost 5 bases at V and 2 bases at J; junction bases unmatched: 6. CDR3 size: 14 residues. Here the CDR3 DNA reads TGTGCCAGCAGTTACAGGGGACCCCCCTACGAGCAGTACTTC. This gives the protein CASSYRGPPYEQYF.

The J gene is TRBJ2-3, the V gene TRBV7-2; TRBD2 might be the D (5 bases). The CDR3 has 15 amino acids. Trimming shortened V by 5 bases and J by 0 bases, and 12 bases separated the two germline ends. CDR1 is SGHTA and CDR2 is FQGNSA in the germline V gene. CDR3 in DNA: TGTGCCAGCAGCCAAGGACTGGCTAGCACAGATACGCAGTATTTT. This sequence encodes CASSQGLASTDTQYF.

The chain's CDR3 is CASSLTGARTIQYF. CDR3 nucleotide sequence: TGTGCCAGCAGCCTTACAGGGGCGCGCACCATTCAGTACTTC. This chain joins TRBV6-6 and TRBJ2-4; TRBD1 agrees at 7 bases. Germline values: CDR1 MNHNY, CDR2 SVGAGI (reference sequence). The CDR3 is 14 residues long. V trimming: 6 bases; J trimming: 9 bases; junction bases outside the gene matches: 11.

This chain joins TRBV4-3 and TRBJ1-2, with 7 bases matching TRBD1. CDR3 length: 15 amino acids. In germline, CDR1 is LGHNA, CDR2 YSLEER. The J segment lost 0 bases and the V segment lost 6 bases, leaving 7 bases of the junction unmatched. CDR3 loop: CASREQGLPNYGYTF. The CDR3 DNA follows: TGCGCCAGCAGGGAACAGGGGCTTCCTAACTATGGCTACACCTTC.

The gene calls are TRBV18 and TRBJ1-5, with a weak D call TRBD1 (6 bases). Germline-derived CDR1 and CDR2 are KGHSH and LQKENI. This CDR3 has 15 residues. V was pared by 5 bases and J by 6 bases, with 17 bases between. CDR3 DNA: TGTGCCAGCTCAGTCGGTCAGGGGAGTGTTCAGCCCCAGCATTTT. Its protein is CASSVGQGSVQPQHF.

The V gene is TRBV4-2, the J gene TRBJ1-3; no clear D gene. Germline CDR1 LGHNA, CDR2 YNFKEQ. Trimming left V 3 bases short and J 1 base short, with 16 bases between. The CDR3 runs 17 residues. The CDR3 DNA reads TGTGCCAGCAGCCAGCCTTGGCAGTCTTCATCTGGAAACACCATATATTTT. Its translation: CASSQPWQSSSGNTIYF.

The V gene is TRBV5-1, the J gene TRBJ1-1; D ambiguous. Per germline, CDR1 SGHRS and CDR2 YFSETQ. The length of the CDR3 is 15 residues. V dropped 0 bases and J dropped 0 bases, with 9 bases sitting between them. The CDR3 DNA sequence: TGCGCCAGCAGCTTGGCTCCGGGGATGAACACTGAAGCTTTCTTT. Translating gives CASSLAPGMNTEAFF.

This clone was found a few times. The rearrangement links TRBV5-8 to TRBJ1-1; unclear D gene. CDR1 SGHTS and CDR2 YDEGEE come from the germline V gene. V shed 1 base and J shed 2 bases, with 6 bases lying between them. This CDR3 is built from 13 residues. The CDR3 sequence is CASSLLGNTEAFF. The CDR3 DNA sequence: TGTGCCAGCAGCTTGCTAGGAAACACTGAAGCTTTCTTT.

The V call is TRBV2, the J call TRBJ2-5, with D unclear. This CDR3 spans 11 amino acids. The germline gives CDR1 SNHLY, CDR2 FYNNEI. V dropped 6 bases and J dropped 5 bases, with 7 bases sitting between them. CDR3 coding DNA: TGTGCCAGCAGCCCTCCGGAGACCCAGTACTTC. Its translation is CASSPPETQYF.

The V and J genes are TRBV2 and TRBJ1-1; 9 bases agree with TRBD1. The CDR3 consists of 15 residues. The junction had 5 bases not matched to a gene; V was cut back by 5 bases and J by 1 base. Germline loops: CDR1 SNHLY, CDR2 FYNNEI. This CDR3 reads CASSIKTGGNTEAFF. In DNA, the CDR3 is TGTGCCAGCAGTATTAAGACAGGGGGGAACACTGAAGCTTTCTTT.

This chain uses TRBV6-1 with TRBJ1-2; 7 bases map to TRBD1. The V gene end was trimmed by 5 bases and the J gene end by 5 bases; junction bases not matched to a gene: 11. Germline-derived CDR1 and CDR2 are MNHNS and SASEGT. The CDR3 sequence is 15 residues long. In DNA, the CDR3 is TGTGCCAGCAGTCAAACATACAGGGGCGGGTATGGCTACACCTTC. Translated, it gives CASSQTYRGGYGYTF.

In its sample, this clone was seen a few times. This chain joins TRBV5-4 and TRBJ2-6, with D possibly matching TRBD1 (6 bases). The CDR3 loop spans 16 amino acids. Trimming removed 5 bases from V and 2 bases from J, with 14 bases in between. The germline gives CDR1 SGHNT, CDR2 YYREEE (reference sequence). The CDR3 bases are TGTGCCAGCAGACCCACAGGGTCCGCTGGGGCCAACGTCCTGACTTTC. Its translation: CASRPTGSAGANVLTF.

The V gene is TRBV7-2, the J gene TRBJ2-7, with D uncertain. V was clipped by 3 bases and J by 2 bases, with 8 bases between them. The germline V gene encodes CDR1 SGHTA and CDR2 FQGNSA. The CDR3 consists of 13 residues. The CDR3 region has the DNA TGTGCCAGCAGCTTTACAGCTCCCTACGAGCAGTACTTC. As protein: CASSFTAPYEQYF.

The rearrangement links TRBV4-3 to TRBJ2-1; the D is unclear. CDR1 LGHNA and CDR2 YSLEER come from the germline V gene. Trimming took 3 bases from V and 1 from J, leaving 7 bases between them. CDR3 length: 14 amino acids. CDR3: CASSQASSYNEQFF. The CDR3 DNA follows: TGCGCCAGCAGCCAGGCCTCATCCTACAATGAGCAGTTCTTC.

V usage is TRBV29-1 and J usage is TRBJ1-1; no definite D call. Germline assignment: CDR1 SQVTM and CDR2 ANQGSEA. The CDR3 length is 10 residues. Trimming removed 6 bases from V and 1 base from J, with 3 bases in between. The CDR3 loop is CSVGNTEAFF. CDR3 in DNA: TGCAGCGTCGGGAACACTGAAGCTTTCTTT.

This chain links TRBV5-6 with TRBJ2-1, with TRBD2 identical over 8 bases. With V trimmed by 1 base and J by 5 bases, 8 bases remained unmatched. CDR1 and CDR2 from the germline V gene are SGHDT and YYEEEE. This CDR3 region has 16 residues. In DNA form, the CDR3 reads TGTGCCAGCAGCTTGCCAGGGACTAGGATTAACAATGAGCAGTTCTTC. Translated, it gives CASSLPGTRINNEQFF.

The chain has TRBV7-3 and TRBJ2-1; D remains unclear. The CDR3 loop spans 13 amino acids. Germline V gives CDR1 SGHTA, CDR2 FQGTGA. V shed 3 bases and J shed 4 bases, with 7 bases lying between them. CDR3: CASSFTMYNEQFF. CDR3 in DNA: TGTGCCAGCAGCTTCACAATGTACAATGAGCAGTTCTTC.

Concerning this clone itself: Compared with germline, one end of the junction differs, possibly owing to a read error. This sequence joins TRBV7-8 and TRBJ1-2; 10 bases align to TRBD1. The CDR3 has 16 amino acids. Germline-derived CDR1 and CDR2 are SGHVS and FQNEAQ. CDR3 bases: TGTGCCAGCAGCTTAGCTGTGGGACAGGGGAACTGTGGCTACACCTTC. It codes for CASSLAVGQGNCGYTF.

This chain uses TRBV18 with TRBJ1-6, with 8 bases fitting TRBD1. From germline, CDR1 is KGHSH and CDR2 LQKENI. The CDR3 totals 14 residues. Trimming took 6 bases from V and 7 from J; bases not matched to a gene: 5. The CDR3 nucleotides read TGTGCCAGCTCTCTTGGACAGGGAAATTCACCCCTCCACTTT. This gives the protein CASSLGQGNSPLHF.

The chain links TRBV2 to TRBJ2-5; weak D call: TRBD1 (7 bases). CDR3 length equals 15 residues. V shed 8 bases and J shed 5 bases, with 21 bases lying between them. Germline-derived CDR1 and CDR2 are SNHLY and FYNNEI. In nucleotides, the CDR3 is TGTGCCAGCGTTGCGGAGGGGGCGAATAGGGAGACCCAGTACTTC. Its protein product is CASVAEGANRETQYF.

This clone has more than one count but fewer than ten. This CDR3 is also generated by other DNA sequences in the sample. V usage is TRBV6-6 and J usage is TRBJ1-1, with no clear D. V lost 0 bases, J lost 3 bases, and 5 bases lay in between. This CDR3 is 13 amino acids long. Germline values: CDR1 MNHNY, CDR2 SVGAGI (reference sequence). CDR3 DNA sequence: TGTGCCAGCAGTTACTCGCGGGACACTGAAGCTTTCTTT. Residues: CASSYSRDTEAFF.

The chain recombines TRBV19 with TRBJ2-5; D perhaps matches TRBD2 (6 bases). V was shortened by 3 bases and J by 4 bases, with 6 bases between the two germline ends. The germline V gene encodes CDR1 LNHDA and CDR2 SQIVND (reference sequence). This CDR3 spans 12 amino acids. Here the CDR3 reads CASSMEGETQYF. CDR3 DNA sequence: TGTGCCAGTAGTATGGAGGGAGAGACCCAGTACTTC.